Each of the 19 T cell receptor beta chains below was sequenced from the same sample in a study of blood T cell repertoires in COVID-19. The data were produced by immunoSEQ multiplex PCR, yet TCRdb's version contains in-frame clones alone and is incomplete. The sample shows about 250,000 clones, nearly 90% of them seen only once. The sample taken for sequencing was peripheral blood. Receptor source: a woman aged 55 to 70 with COVID-19, enrolled during active disease.

The chain joins TRBV7-2 to TRBJ2-3, with 8 nucleotides matching TRBD2. Trimming at V came to 5 bases and at J to 4 bases, leaving 14 bases not matched to a gene. The germline V gene has CDR1 SGHTA and CDR2 FQGNSA. The CDR3 spans 17 residues. Written as DNA, the CDR3 is TGTGCCAGCAGCCAAACCGGGGGCGGGGGGACCCCAGATACGCAGTATTTT. Encoded protein: CASSQTGGGGTPDTQYF.

The sample holds one count of this clone. J is TRBJ2-1 and V is TRBV7-9; 8 bases map to TRBD2. The junction had 11 bases not matched to a gene; V was cut back by 4 bases and J by 0 bases. Germline V lookup: CDR1 SEHNR, CDR2 FQNEAQ (reference sequence). The CDR3 contains 18 residues. The CDR3 nucleotides read TGTGCCAGCAGCTCCATAGGTGGCGGGGGGACCTCCTACAATGAGCAGTTCTTC. Translating it yields CASSSIGGGGTSYNEQFF.

The chain combines TRBV28 with TRBJ2-2; 7 nucleotides agree with TRBD1. The V gene end was trimmed by 3 bases and the J gene end by 0 bases; junction bases not matched to a gene: 1. In germline, CDR1 is MDHEN, CDR2 SYDVKM. The CDR3 totals 15 residues. The CDR3 loop is CASSFQGANTGELFF. DNA of the CDR3: TGTGCCAGCAGTTTTCAGGGGGCGAACACCGGGGAGCTGTTTTTT.

The rearrangement uses TRBV23-1 and TRBJ1-2; TRBD1 matches at 9 bases. TRBV23-1 is designated an ORF whose function remains uncertain. The ends lost 2 bases at V and 4 bases at J; junction bases unmatched: 14. The CDR3 spans 18 residues. The CDR3 loop reads CASSQPHRGQGVSYGYTF. CDR3 nucleotides: TGCGCCAGCAGTCAACCCCACAGGGGGCAAGGAGTAAGCTATGGCTACACCTTC.

A single count supports this clone. This chain links TRBV14 with TRBJ2-6; no definite D call. Deletions cut 5 bases from V and 1 base from J, with 3 bases between. Germline CDR1 is SGHDN and CDR2 is FVKESK. The CDR3 sequence is 13 residues long. Here the CDR3 DNA reads TGTGCCAGCAGCATATCTGGGGCCAACGTCCTGACTTTC. Protein product: CASSISGANVLTF.

The V and J genes are TRBV6-5 and TRBJ2-7; the D is unclear. The V end was cut by 0 bases, the J end by 2 bases, with 11 bases between. The CDR3 covers 15 residues. Germline CDR1 reads MNHEY; CDR2 reads SVGAGI. The CDR3 protein is CASSYSAAEAYEQYF. CDR3 sequence (DNA): TGTGCCAGCAGTTACTCGGCCGCCGAGGCCTACGAGCAGTACTTC.

The CDR3 DNA reads TGTGCCAGTAGTGGGCGGGGCAGTAACTATGGCTACACCTTC. Translation: CASSGRGSNYGYTF. The J gene is TRBJ1-2, the V gene TRBV19, with a tentative D call TRBD1 (5 bases). Trimming shortened V by 5 bases and J by 1 base, and 11 bases separated the two germline ends. Germline CDR1 LNHDA, CDR2 SQIVND (reference sequence). This CDR3 is built from 14 residues.

V gene TRBV18 combines with J gene TRBJ1-2, with no clear D. The CDR3 runs 16 residues. Germline V lookup: CDR1 KGHSH, CDR2 LQKENI. The V end lost 3 bases, the J end lost 8 bases, and 22 bases lay between the germline ends. The DNA for the CDR3 is TGTGCCAGCTCACCTCTACCCTCGGAGGTCTCGGGAGGCTACACCTTC. Protein sequence: CASSPLPSEVSGGYTF. The whole variable domain, filled in from reference TRBV18 and TRBJ1-2, reads NAGVMQNPRHLVRRRGQEARLRCSPMKGHSHVYWYRQLPEEGLKFMVYLQKENIIDESGMPKERFSAEFPKEGPSILRIQQVVRGDSAAYFCASSPLPSEVSGGYTFGSGTRLTVV.

This chain joins TRBV7-2 and TRBJ1-4, with D possibly matching TRBD1 (5 bases). V was pared by 1 base and J by 8 bases, with 8 bases between. CDR1 and CDR2 from the germline V gene are SGHTA and FQGNSA. This CDR3 is built from 13 residues. The CDR3 nucleotides are TGTGCCAGCAGCTTAGGACAGCTGGAAAAACTGTTTTTT. Its translation is CASSLGQLEKLFF.

This clone came up a few times. This sequence joins TRBV11-2 and TRBJ2-7, with 12 bases that match TRBD1. CDR1 is SGHAT and CDR2 is FQNNGV in the germline V gene. The trim removed 6 bases at V and 2 bases at J, leaving 2 bases unmatched. The CDR3 is made up of 14 amino acids. The CDR3 is CASSGTGGTYEQYF. CDR3 bases: TGTGCCAGCAGTGGGACAGGGGGCACCTACGAGCAGTACTTC.

The rearrangement links TRBV25-1 to TRBJ2-7; TRBD2 matches at 8 bases. The J segment lost 4 bases and the V segment lost 3 bases, leaving 5 bases of the junction unmatched. This CDR3 spans 14 amino acids. Germline V gives CDR1 MGHDK, CDR2 SYGVNS. DNA of the CDR3: TGTGCCAGCAGTGAGGCTAGCGGGCGATACGAGCAGTACTTC. It specifies CASSEASGRYEQYF.

The rearrangement uses TRBV29-1 and TRBJ2-7; a weak D match, TRBD1 (5 bases). CDR1 SQVTM and CDR2 ANQGSEA come from the germline V gene. This CDR3 contains 12 residues. Trimming stripped 3 bases from V and 3 bases from J, with 9 bases between. CDR3 sequence (DNA): TGCAGCGTTGAGGGGCAGCTCTACGAGCAGTACTTC. It translates to CSVEGQLYEQYF.

As DNA, the CDR3 is TGTGCCAGCAGCTTAGGGACAGTCGGCGGTGAGACCCAGTACTTC. Translating it yields CASSLGTVGGETQYF. The rearrangement links TRBV7-9 to TRBJ2-5, with D possibly matching TRBD1 (6 bases). The CDR3 totals 15 residues. V lost 1 base and J 5 bases, leaving 14 bases between the germline ends. Germline V CDR1 and CDR2: SEHNR, FQNEAQ (reference sequence).

V gene TRBV21-1 combines with J gene TRBJ2-5; no check of the table's D call, TRBD1, against the DNA was made. TRBV21-1 is termed a pseudogene. This CDR3 is built from 15 residues. This CDR3 is CASSIYSQGQETQYF. Here the CDR3 DNA reads TGTGCCAGCAGCATCTACTCACAGGGGCAAGAGACCCAGTACTTC.

The chain joins TRBV18 to TRBJ1-1; 8 bases agree with TRBD1. Looked up from germline, CDR1 is KGHSH and CDR2 is LQKENI. With V trimmed by 2 bases and J by 10 bases, 9 bases remained unmatched. The CDR3 has 14 residues. The CDR3 spells CASSPRTGTPGAFF. As DNA, the CDR3 is TGTGCCAGCTCACCAAGGACAGGGACGCCCGGAGCTTTCTTT.

J is TRBJ2-3 and V is TRBV6-5; weak D call: TRBD2 (6 bases). The CDR3 sequence is 15 residues long. The V and J ends lost 4 bases and 4 bases respectively, with 15 bases between them. Germline CDR1 and CDR2: MNHEY and SVGAGI. The CDR3 region is CASSSPTSSPDTQYF. The DNA of the CDR3 is TGTGCCAGCAGTTCCCCGACTAGTTCCCCAGATACGCAGTATTTT.

The gene calls are TRBV5-1 and TRBJ1-2; weak D call: TRBD1 (5 bases). Trimming cost V 4 bases and J 2 bases, with 9 bases left between them. CDR1 is SGHRS and CDR2 is YFSETQ in the germline V gene. This CDR3 has 13 residues. The CDR3 sequence is CASSLRQNYGYTF. The CDR3 nucleotides read TGCGCCAGCAGCCTGCGACAGAACTATGGCTACACCTTC.

Only a few counts were recorded for this clone. The chain is built from TRBV18 and TRBJ1-2; maybe TRBD1 (5 bases). The CDR3 is 15 amino acids. Trimming pared 6 bases from V and 4 bases from J, leaving 18 bases between. The V gene's germline CDR1 is KGHSH and CDR2 LQKENI. The CDR3 DNA follows: TGTGCCAGCTCCGGGAGCACCGACAGCCCCTATGGCTACACCTTC. This codes for CASSGSTDSPYGYTF.

The CDR3 loop reads CASSYESYNEQFF. The CDR3 DNA sequence: TGTGCCAGCAGTTACGAGTCCTACAATGAGCAGTTCTTC. The rearrangement uses TRBV6-5 and TRBJ2-1, with no clear D. CDR1 MNHEY and CDR2 SVGAGI come from the germline V gene. V gave up 2 bases and J gave up 1 base, with 3 bases separating them. CDR3 length equals 13 residues.